These 12 T cell receptor beta chains were all obtained from the same sample, sequenced in a study of graft-versus-host responses after intestinal transplantation (dated by TCRdb to the early 2020s). Receptors were amplified or captured by the immunoSEQ multiplex PCR assay. What TCRdb holds here is the immuneACCESS table cut down to in-frame rearrangements. Part of the clones is not present; checked against another copy, under half of the missing clones reflect an unresolved V gene, and the others are unexplained. The sample table records more than 50,000 clones; 75% to 90% of these occur just once. Together, the top ten hold over 1.5% of the sample. To isolate intraepithelial and lamina propria lymphocytes from graft specimens, dithiothreitol, EDTA incubations and collagenase D digestion were used. Sequencing used ileum tissue, obtained approximately 370 days after transplant. The receptors come from a human patient who received an intestinal transplant, so some T cells may come from the graft donor.

The chain combines TRBV6-5 with TRBJ1-1, with 10 bases identical to TRBD1. With 4 bases clipped from V and 0 bases from J, the junction kept 5 bases outside the gene matches. The CDR3 runs to 16 residues. Germline CDR1 and CDR2: MNHEY and SVGAGI. The CDR3 coding sequence is TGTGCCAGCAGTTCCGGGACAGGGGCCATGAACACTGAAGCTTTCTTT. It translates to CASSSGTGAMNTEAFF.

The table lists this clone with a count of one. This rearrangement joins TRBV4-1 to TRBJ2-2, with 7 bases that match TRBD2. CDR1 and CDR2 from the germline V gene are MGHRA and YSYEKL. J lost 6 bases, V lost 7 bases, and 14 bases had no gene match. CDR3 length equals 16 residues. The CDR3 DNA follows: TGCGCCAGCACTATAAGTTGGACTAGAGGGGCCGGGGAGCTGTTTTTT. The encoded protein is CASTISWTRGAGELFF.

The chain has TRBV10-2 and TRBJ1-5; D unresolved. This CDR3 has 15 amino acids. Trimming cost V 0 bases and J 5 bases, with 11 bases left between them. The V gene's germline CDR1 is WSHSY and CDR2 SAAADI. The CDR3 sequence is CASSESREIHQPQHF. As DNA, the CDR3 is TGCGCCAGCAGTGAGTCGCGAGAGATACATCAGCCCCAGCATTTT.

This clone was observed a handful of times. The J gene is TRBJ1-5, the V gene TRBV28; perhaps TRBD1 as D (6 bases). V was pared by 4 bases and J by 3 bases, with 16 bases between. In germline, CDR1 is MDHEN, CDR2 SYDVKM. The CDR3 spans 16 residues. CDR3 coding DNA: TGTGCCAGCAGTTCAGGGGTAGGGTTTTCCAATCAGCCCCAGCATTTT. As protein: CASSSGVGFSNQPQHF.

This clone was seen a few times. This chain connects TRBV29-1 to TRBJ2-5; D unclear. V lost 3 bases and J 6 bases, leaving 14 bases between the germline ends. This CDR3 has 13 residues. Germline V CDR1 and CDR2: SQVTM, ANQGSEA. CDR3 in amino acids: CSVDRASGQTQYF. The CDR3 DNA follows: TGCAGCGTTGATAGGGCCTCCGGGCAGACCCAGTACTTC.

This clone has a single count. This sequence joins TRBV11-3 and TRBJ2-5; possibly TRBD2 for D (6 bases). Germline V gene sequence: CDR1 SGHNT, CDR2 YENEEA. The V gene lost 1 base and the J gene lost 7 bases, with 13 bases spanning the gap. CDR3 length: 14 residues. The CDR3 sequence is CASSLVYRRGTQYF. CDR3 DNA: TGTGCCAGCAGCTTAGTCTACAGGCGGGGGACCCAGTACTTC.

The V and J genes are TRBV7-8 and TRBJ2-1, with D unresolved. The V end was cut by 2 bases, the J end by 1 base, with 21 bases between. The CDR3 contains 19 residues. CDR1 and CDR2 from the germline V gene are SGHVS and FQNEAQ. In DNA, the CDR3 is TGTGCCAGCAGCTTAAGTGGTAGCTTCGTAATCGGATCCTACAATGAGCAGTTCTTC. Amino acid sequence: CASSLSGSFVIGSYNEQFF.

The chain recombines TRBV5-1 with TRBJ2-2, with 10 bases fitting TRBD2. Looked up from germline, CDR1 is SGHRS and CDR2 is YFSETQ. The J segment lost 3 bases and the V segment lost 4 bases, leaving 3 bases of the junction unmatched. CDR3 length equals 15 residues. The CDR3 DNA reads TGCGCCAGCAGCCCGACTAGCGGGTACACCGGGGAGCTGTTTTTT. It translates to CASSPTSGYTGELFF. Full variable domain (outside the CDR3, taken from reference TRBV5-1 and TRBJ2-2): KAGVTQTPRYLIKTRGQQVTLSCSPISGHRSVSWYQQTPGQGLQFLFEYFSETQRNKGNFPGRFSGRQFSNSRSEMNVSTLELGDSALYLCASSPTSGYTGELFFGEGSRLTVL.

J is TRBJ2-2 and V is TRBV9; no clear D. CDR3 length equals 12 residues. Germline V gene lookup returns CDR1 SGDLS and CDR2 YYNGEE. Trimming shortened V by 4 bases and J by 1 base, and 2 bases separated the two germline ends. The CDR3 protein is CASSRNTGELFF. CDR3 coding DNA: TGTGCCAGCAGCAGGAACACCGGGGAGCTGTTTTTT.

This chain uses TRBV6-6 with TRBJ1-2; 9 bases map to TRBD1. Unmatched junction bases numbered 12, after V lost 6 bases and J lost 4 bases. Germline CDR1 reads MNHNY; CDR2 reads SVGAGI (reference sequence). The CDR3 sequence is 16 residues long. This CDR3 is CASSPRDRVLVYGYTF. For the CDR3, the DNA is TGTGCCAGCAGCCCAAGGGACAGGGTCTTGGTCTATGGCTACACCTTC.

The gene calls are TRBV7-8 and TRBJ1-3, with a possible D match to TRBD1 (6 bases). The CDR3 covers 16 residues. V lost 5 bases to trimming and J lost 4 bases, with 18 bases between them. Per the germline V gene, CDR1 is SGHVS and CDR2 is FQNEAQ. Here the CDR3 DNA reads TGTGCCAGCAGCGGGCGGGGGCAGGGGAGAGGAAACACCATATATTTT. Its translation is CASSGRGQGRGNTIYF. Filled out from reference TRBV7-8 and TRBJ1-3, the complete variable domain reads GAGVSQSPRYKVAKRGQDVALRCDPISGHVSLFWYQQALGQGPEFLTYFQNEAQLDKSGLPSDRFFAERPEGSVSTLKIQRTQQEDSAVYLCASSGRGQGRGNTIYFGEGSWLTVV.

The chain carries TRBV29-1 and TRBJ1-1; TRBD1 matches 8 bases. CDR1 is SQVTM, CDR2 ANQGSEA, per germline. The CDR3 has 15 amino acids. With V trimmed by 6 bases and J by 4 bases, 13 bases remained unmatched. The CDR3 region is CSVSGGEASGTEAFF. CDR3 nucleotide sequence: TGCAGCGTGTCAGGGGGCGAGGCTTCGGGCACTGAAGCTTTCTTT.